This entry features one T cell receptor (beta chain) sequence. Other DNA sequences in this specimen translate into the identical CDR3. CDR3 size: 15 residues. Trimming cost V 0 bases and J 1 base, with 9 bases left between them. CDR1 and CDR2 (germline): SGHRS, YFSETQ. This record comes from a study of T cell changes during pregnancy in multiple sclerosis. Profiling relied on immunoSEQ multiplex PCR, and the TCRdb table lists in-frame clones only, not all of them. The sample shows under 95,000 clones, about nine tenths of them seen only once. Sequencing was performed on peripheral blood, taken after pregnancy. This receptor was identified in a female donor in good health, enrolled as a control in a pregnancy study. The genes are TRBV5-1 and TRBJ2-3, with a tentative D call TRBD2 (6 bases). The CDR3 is CASSLAGGGTDTQYF. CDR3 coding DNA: TGCGCCAGCAGCTTGGCCGGGGGTGGCACAGATACGCAGTATTTT.